This T cell receptor beta chain was recorded in a study of T cell responses to AZD1222 COVID-19 vaccine. Study-wide findings and caveats: The donor group comprised mostly white British people and more females; the analysis possibly underestimated clonal diversity.

Between the trimmed V and J ends, which lost 2 bases and 7 bases, there was a span of 6 bases. The CDR3 extends over 11 amino acids. Germline loops: CDR1 MNHEY, CDR2 SVGAGI. In regard to this clone: Its antigen is currently unknown.

Clones were sequenced by immunoSEQ multiplex PCR, and TCRdb holds only the in-frame ones, with some missing. The sample includes 150,000 to 200,000 clones, about 87% seen only once; the top ten take 5% to 7.5%. The sample here was peripheral blood, taken on day 0 of AZD1222 vaccination. This clonotype was sampled from an adult in good health. The rearrangement joins TRBV6-5 to TRBJ2-7; D gene ambiguous. CDR3 bases: TGTGCCAGCAGTTACACCGGGGAGCAGTACTTC. Protein: CASSYTGEQYF.